In this sample, the clone carrying this T cell receptor beta chain turned up many times. Its cognate antigen is unknown. This sample is drawn from a study of CD8 T cells in ankylosing spondylitis. The TCR beta libraries were generated through quantitative 5'-RACE incorporating molecular barcodes. TCRdb re-called the 5' RACE reads through MiXCR, storing one row per CDR3 protein. The table shows under 300,000 distinct CDR3 sequences, with about 11% occurring only once. Study findings and constraints: Reportedly, matched ankylosing spondylitis synovial fluid was significantly enriched for disease-linked clones. Earlier literature documents some of the motif variants in reactive arthritis synovial fluid and blood.

This CDR3 spans 16 amino acids. Germline CDR1 is MGHRA and CDR2 is YSYEKL. Deletions cut 4 bases from V and 6 bases from J, with 20 bases between. The source material was blood, either unsorted or a sorted T cell fraction (not recorded which). This receptor was identified in a male donor with ankylosing spondylitis or in good health (not recorded which). This chain joins TRBV4-1 and TRBJ2-3; maybe TRBD2 (5 bases). CDR3 bases: TGCGCCAGCAGCCCCCGATACTTCAAGGGCGGGGATACGCAGTATTTT. It encodes CASSPRYFKGGDTQYF.